This TCR beta chain was captured in a study of vaccination effects on CD4 cells after COVID-19. Expansion of antigen-specific CD4+ T cells with viral peptide pools was carried out by the ViraFEST assay before sequencing. Researchers isolated CD4+ T cells once 9 to 11 days of culture had elapsed. Participants each got two BNT162b2 or mRNA-1273 vaccine doses. Assay: immunoSEQ multiplex PCR; the TCRdb copy retains only in-frame clones and omits some. The table shows 25,000 to 35,000 clones, with roughly four fifths occurring only once. As to this clone: Its antigen remains unidentified.

Regarding the study as a whole: Clones that were induced by infection or by vaccine showed marked contraction late after vaccination.

The CDR3 runs to 15 residues. The input for sequencing was CD4+ T cells from PBMCs cultured with HCoV-229E spike peptides, taken after COVID-19 vaccination. The source is a human donor who received a COVID-19 vaccine. V and J are TRBV21-1 and TRBJ2-1; the table calls TRBD2, which could not be checked here. TRBV21-1 represents a pseudogene. This chain's CDR3 is CASGETTSSYNEQFF. The CDR3 coding sequence is TGTGCCAGCGGAGAAACTACAAGCTCCTACAATGAGCAGTTCTTC.